The sequence of this T cell receptor (beta chain) was determined in a study of glioma-infiltrating T cells. Overall study findings and caveats: Gliomas, especially low-grade, showed above-expected tissue-blood divergence; non-neoplastic patients showed below. Only very few CDR3 sequences appeared in both tissue and blood.

The iRepertoire nested amplicon-rescue multiplex PCR amplified TCR alpha and beta CDR3s from RNA. MiXCR, applied by TCRdb to the multiplex PCR reads, yields one record per CDR3 protein. The table lists tens of thousands of distinct CDR3 sequences, about 23% of them singletons. Germline CDR1 KGHDR, CDR2 SFDVKD. This CDR3 is 15 amino acids long. V lost 4 bases and J lost 2; bases outside the gene matches: 4. This clonotype was recorded many times. Its antigen is undetermined. The chain is built from TRBV24-1 and TRBJ1-3; 7 bases match TRBD1. The TCR sequence derives from a human donor with low-grade glioma or glioblastoma, undergoing nonglioma brain surgery, or in good health (not recorded which). Sample: glioma tissue, nonneoplastic brain tissue, or PBMCs (not recorded which). CDR3 in amino acids: CATSETGTAGNTIYF. The CDR3 coding sequence is TGTGCCACCAGTGAAACTGGGACAGCTGGAAACACCATATATTTT.